These 32 T cell receptor beta chains came from one sample sequenced in a study of PD-L1 blockade in urothelial cancer (dated by TCRdb to 2016 to 2017). In the paper's terms, the time point label means: pretreatment peripheral blood. Receptors were amplified or captured by the immunoSEQ multiplex PCR assay. Drawn from immuneACCESS, this table holds only the in-frame rearrangements with V and J called that TCRdb kept. Clones are partly lost; checked studies trace under half to an unresolved V gene and leave the rest unexplained. A total of about 49,000 clones appear in this sample, 60% to 85% of them only once. The ten top clones hold over 9.5% of the sample. Sample: PBMCs, taken around atezolizumab (anti-PD-L1) treatment. The receptors were sampled from a man between 65 and 79 years old with urothelial cancer.

J is TRBJ2-2 and V is TRBV5-1; 9 bases are a match to TRBD2. The CDR3 has 15 amino acids. Germline trimming cut 5 bases from V and 0 bases from J; bases unmatched to any gene: 2. Germline V gene sequence: CDR1 SGHRS, CDR2 YFSETQ. CDR3 region: CASSGLASNTGELFF. Written as DNA, the CDR3 is TGCGCCAGCAGTGGACTAGCGTCGAACACCGGGGAGCTGTTTTTT. Looking up the rest from reference TRBV5-1 and TRBJ2-2 gives the full variable domain: KAGVTQTPRYLIKTRGQQVTLSCSPISGHRSVSWYQQTPGQGLQFLFEYFSETQRNKGNFPGRFSGRQFSNSRSEMNVSTLELGDSALYLCASSGLASNTGELFFGEGSRLTVL.

This clone was seen a handful of times. This chain uses TRBV30 with TRBJ1-1; 7 bases fit TRBD1. V was clipped by 2 bases and J by 9 bases; unmatched bases: 6. CDR1 GTSNPN and CDR2 SVGIG come from the germline V gene (reference sequence). The CDR3 is 12 amino acids. The CDR3 loop reads CAWSPGTAKAFF. The CDR3 coding sequence is TGTGCCTGGAGTCCGGGGACAGCTAAAGCTTTCTTT.

The rearrangement joins TRBV27 to TRBJ2-7, with TRBD2 identical over 12 bases. The CDR3 loop spans 16 amino acids. V was pared by 3 bases and J by 2 bases, with 5 bases of the junction left unmatched. Germline V gives CDR1 MNHEY, CDR2 SMNVEV (reference sequence). This CDR3 reads CASSFRLAGGPYEQYF. For the CDR3, the DNA is TGTGCCAGCAGTTTTCGTCTAGCGGGAGGGCCCTACGAGCAGTACTTC.

This clone was seen only a few times. The rearrangement uses TRBV6-6 and TRBJ1-1; tentative D call: TRBD1 (5 bases). CDR3 length: 10 residues. Between the trimmed V and J ends, which lost 9 bases and 7 bases, there was a span of 9 bases. The germline gives CDR1 MNHNY, CDR2 SVGAGI (reference sequence). CDR3 protein: CASWGGEAFF. DNA of the CDR3: TGTGCCAGTTGGGGGGGTGAAGCTTTCTTT.

This sequence joins TRBV19 and TRBJ2-3, with a possible D match to TRBD1 (6 bases). With 8 bases removed from V and 5 bases from J, the gap between germline ends came to 11 bases. From germline, CDR1 is LNHDA and CDR2 SQIVND (reference sequence). This CDR3 is built from 12 residues. For the CDR3, the DNA is TGTGCCAGTTCCAGGGGAGTAGATACGCAGTATTTT. This encodes CASSRGVDTQYF.

The chain combines TRBV7-8 with TRBJ2-7; no clear D. Germline CDR1 SGHVS, CDR2 FQNEAQ. The CDR3 has 16 residues. Trimming removed 3 bases from V and 3 bases from J, with 18 bases in between. The CDR3 is CASSLPVGSIDYEQYF. The CDR3 DNA sequence: TGTGCCAGCAGCTTGCCAGTGGGCTCTATAGACTACGAGCAGTACTTC.

The gene calls are TRBV7-6 and TRBJ2-7; 13 positions agree with TRBD2. Germline CDR1 SGHVS, CDR2 FNYEAQ. V trimming: 5 bases; J trimming: 2 bases; junction bases outside the gene matches: 6. The CDR3 extends over 16 amino acids. DNA for the CDR3: TGTGCCAGCAGCCCAGGGACTAGCGGGACCACCTACGAGCAGTACTTC. As protein: CASSPGTSGTTYEQYF.

As for this clone: A read error may account for a junction end that differs from germline. This chain connects TRBV7-8 to TRBJ2-5, with D perhaps matching TRBD2 (6 bases). The length of the CDR3 is 15 residues. Germline lookup yields CDR1 SGHVS and CDR2 FQNEAQ. The CDR3 coding sequence is TGTGCCAGCAGATTAGGACCCGCTGGGAGGGAGACCCAGTACTTC. Translation: CASRLGPAGRETQYF.

The V call is TRBV28, the J call TRBJ1-2, with D possibly being TRBD1 (5 bases). The ends were cut back, 6 bases at V and 3 bases at J, with 14 bases in the middle. Looked up from germline, CDR1 is MDHEN and CDR2 is SYDVKM. CDR3 length: 14 residues. The CDR3 sequence is CASRVATEHYGYTF. In nucleotides, the CDR3 is TGTGCCAGCAGGGTCGCGACAGAGCACTATGGCTACACCTTC.

The V call is TRBV5-4, the J call TRBJ2-3, with 10 bases matching TRBD2. Unmatched junction bases numbered 3, after V lost 2 bases and J lost 3 bases. This CDR3 has 15 amino acids. Germline-derived CDR1 and CDR2 are SGHNT and YYREEE (reference sequence). DNA of the CDR3: TGTGCCAGCAGCTTCCCGACTAGCGGGACAGATACGCAGTATTTT. Its protein is CASSFPTSGTDTQYF.

The J gene is TRBJ1-2, the V gene TRBV6-6; D gene ambiguous. There are 14 residues in the CDR3. The V end lost 3 bases, the J end lost 5 bases, and 13 bases lay between the germline ends. Germline V gives CDR1 MNHNY, CDR2 SVGAGI (reference sequence). The chain's CDR3 is CASSYSEGRYGYTF. CDR3 sequence (DNA): TGTGCCAGCAGTTATTCAGAGGGCCGGTATGGCTACACCTTC.

The chain has TRBV6-1 and TRBJ2-1; TRBD2 matches 7 bases. From germline, CDR1 is MNHNS and CDR2 SASEGT. The J segment lost 0 bases and the V segment lost 2 bases, leaving 4 bases of the junction unmatched. The CDR3 runs to 16 residues. The CDR3 bases are TGTGCCAGCAGTGAATGGGGGGGAGGCTCCTACAATGAGCAGTTCTTC. Its protein product is CASSEWGGGSYNEQFF.

This clone showed up just once. J is TRBJ2-5 and V is TRBV28; 9 bases line up with TRBD1. Germline V CDR1 and CDR2: MDHEN, SYDVKM. The CDR3 runs 13 residues. The ends lost 5 bases at V and 7 bases at J; junction bases unmatched: 5. The CDR3 region is CASSPGQGWTQYF. CDR3 DNA: TGTGCCAGCAGTCCCGGACAGGGGTGGACCCAGTACTTC. The complete variable domain, with remaining parts taken from reference TRBV28 and TRBJ2-5, reads DVKVTQSSRYLVKRTGEKVFLECVQDMDHENMFWYRQDPGLGLRLIYFSYDVKMKEKGDIPEGYSVSREKKERFSLILESASTNQTSMYLCASSPGQGWTQYFGPGTRLLVL.

This sequence joins TRBV5-1 and TRBJ2-7; 7 bases line up with TRBD1. Germline CDR1 and CDR2: SGHRS and YFSETQ. CDR3 length: 16 residues. Trimming removed 0 bases from V and 6 bases from J; junction bases left unmatched: 12. The CDR3 DNA follows: TGCGCCAGCAGCTTGGACGGCCGACAGGGTTCTGGCGAGCAGTACTTC. Encoded protein: CASSLDGRQGSGEQYF.

CDR3 region: CAIRSLAGPTGELFF. The CDR3 nucleotides read TGTGCCATCAGGTCGCTGGCGGGACCGACCGGGGAGCTGTTTTTT. The chain is built from TRBV10-3 and TRBJ2-2; D is possibly TRBD2 (6 bases). The germline V gene has CDR1 ENHRY and CDR2 SYGVKD. V lost 6 bases and J lost 5, with 16 bases in between. The CDR3 length is 15 residues.

This chain connects TRBV2 to TRBJ2-2; TRBD2 matches at 10 bases. Germline V gene sequence: CDR1 SNHLY, CDR2 FYNNEI. CDR3 size: 16 residues. After removal of 6 bases from V and 5 bases from J, the junction contained 9 bases not matched to a gene. The CDR3 coding sequence is TGTGCCAGCAGCCTTGAGCGGGAGGGCCGTACCGGGGAGCTGTTTTTT. It codes for CASSLEREGRTGELFF.

The gene calls are TRBV6-6 and TRBJ1-1; the match to TRBD1 covers 10 bases. V dropped 5 bases and J dropped 0; count of bases not matched to a gene: 6. The CDR3 loop spans 16 amino acids. Germline CDR1 MNHNY, CDR2 SVGAGI (reference sequence). The CDR3 protein is CASSPDRGIMNTEAFF. The CDR3 region has the DNA TGTGCCAGCAGTCCGGACAGGGGGATCATGAACACTGAAGCTTTCTTT.

V and J are TRBV27 and TRBJ2-7; 14 bases are a match to TRBD2. V gave up 10 bases and J gave up 8 bases; unmatched junction bases: 7. This CDR3 is built from 13 residues. CDR1 is MNHEY, CDR2 SMNVEV, per germline (reference sequence). The CDR3 sequence is CATTGTSGSKQYF. CDR3 coding DNA: TGTGCCACCACCGGGACTAGCGGGAGTAAGCAGTACTTC.

A single count supports this clone. The rearrangement joins TRBV29-1 to TRBJ1-3; D remains unclear. CDR3 length equals 13 residues. Between the trimmed V and J ends, which lost 6 bases and 6 bases, there was a span of 15 bases. Germline V lookup: CDR1 SQVTM, CDR2 ANQGSEA. The CDR3 region is CSVSGDDLNTIYF. In DNA, the CDR3 is TGCAGCGTGTCGGGTGACGATTTAAACACCATATATTTT.

V usage is TRBV2 and J usage is TRBJ2-3, with 8 bases identical to TRBD2. Germline CDR1 and CDR2: SNHLY and FYNNEI. Trimming at V came to 8 bases and at J to 4 bases, leaving 11 bases not matched to a gene. The CDR3 covers 15 residues. The CDR3 protein is CASGRPTGGADTQYF. The CDR3 DNA follows: TGTGCCAGCGGCAGACCTACGGGAGGGGCAGATACGCAGTATTTT.

A few counts support this clone. The chain is built from TRBV9 and TRBJ2-3, with TRBD1 matching over 12 bases. CDR1 is SGDLS and CDR2 is YYNGEE in the germline V gene. This CDR3 spans 17 amino acids. The J segment lost 2 bases and the V segment lost 0 bases, leaving 4 bases of the junction unmatched. The CDR3 is CASSVAGTGGNTDTQYF. CDR3 bases: TGTGCCAGCAGCGTAGCCGGGACAGGGGGCAACACAGATACGCAGTATTTT.

V is TRBV28 and J is TRBJ2-5, with 7 positions matching TRBD1. With V trimmed by 3 bases and J by 1 base, 5 bases remained unmatched. CDR1 and CDR2 from the germline V gene are MDHEN and SYDVKM. This CDR3 is built from 15 residues. The DNA for the CDR3 is TGTGCCAGCAGTTTTCCCGGGACAGTCCAAGAGACCCAGTACTTC. Translating it yields CASSFPGTVQETQYF.

V gene TRBV27 combines with J gene TRBJ2-7, with D unresolved. The CDR3 is 13 amino acids. Trimming removed 6 bases at V and 7 bases at J, with 16 bases between. Germline V gene lookup returns CDR1 MNHEY and CDR2 SMNVEV (reference sequence). CDR3 DNA sequence: TGTGCCAGCAGCTATAACCCAGGCTTAGAGCAGTACTTC. The encoded protein is CASSYNPGLEQYF.

This clone was recorded only once. The V gene is TRBV2, the J gene TRBJ1-3; a possible D gene is TRBD1 (6 bases). The CDR3 extends over 15 amino acids. Trimming removed 5 bases from V and 3 bases from J, with 14 bases in between. Germline lookup yields CDR1 SNHLY and CDR2 FYNNEI. The CDR3 coding sequence is TGTGCCAGCAGTAAGACAGGCCAGATTGGAAACACCATATATTTT. It encodes CASSKTGQIGNTIYF.

The rearrangement links TRBV19 to TRBJ1-1; D unresolved. The germline V and J ends were trimmed by 3 bases and 0 bases, with 11 bases remaining between them. Germline lookup yields CDR1 LNHDA and CDR2 SQIVND (reference sequence). The CDR3 runs 15 residues. The CDR3 DNA is TGTGCCAGTAGTATTTTTTTGTCTGTGAACACTGAAGCTTTCTTT. It is translated as CASSIFLSVNTEAFF.

The chain joins TRBV4-1 to TRBJ2-7; D is undetermined. The CDR3 has 15 residues. CDR1 and CDR2 (germline): MGHRA, YSYEKL. V was pared by 0 bases and J by 3 bases, with 12 bases between. The CDR3 sequence is CASSQEPGTDYEQYF. CDR3 nucleotides: TGCGCCAGCAGCCAAGAACCTGGCACAGACTACGAGCAGTACTTC.

The chain joins TRBV29-1 to TRBJ2-7, with D possibly being TRBD1 (6 bases). The CDR3 has 13 residues. The germline V gene encodes CDR1 SQVTM and CDR2 ANQGSEA. V lost 3 bases to trimming and J lost 2 bases, with 11 bases between them. CDR3 region: CSVEGAGTYEQYF. The CDR3 DNA follows: TGCAGCGTTGAGGGGGCCGGGACCTACGAGCAGTACTTC.

CDR3 DNA: TGTGCCAGCAGTGAACTTGAGCAGTTCTTC. This encodes CASSELEQFF. This chain uses TRBV25-1 with TRBJ2-1; D unresolved. The germline V gene encodes CDR1 MGHDK and CDR2 SYGVNS. The CDR3 is made up of 10 amino acids. With 2 bases removed from V and 9 bases from J, the gap between germline ends came to 2 bases.

The rearrangement links TRBV6-5 to TRBJ2-7; D gene ambiguous. This CDR3 spans 11 amino acids. Looked up from germline, CDR1 is MNHEY and CDR2 is SVGAGI. V lost 7 bases, J lost 7 bases, and 11 bases lay in between. CDR3 sequence: CASMAADEQYF. CDR3 nucleotide sequence: TGTGCCAGCATGGCGGCCGATGAGCAGTACTTC.

This chain joins TRBV5-5 and TRBJ2-5; 13 bases map to TRBD2. Germline loops: CDR1 SGHKS, CDR2 YYEKEE (reference sequence). This CDR3 is built from 16 residues. The V and J ends lost 4 bases and 3 bases, in that order; junction bases with no gene match: 6. This CDR3 is CASSMRTSGREETQYF. In DNA, the CDR3 is TGTGCCAGCAGCATGAGGACTAGCGGGAGAGAAGAGACCCAGTACTTC.

The chain has TRBV13 and TRBJ2-2; D not certain. Trimming stripped 1 base from V and 7 bases from J, with 7 bases between. The length of the CDR3 is 13 residues. The V gene's germline CDR1 is PRHDT and CDR2 FYEKMQ (reference sequence). Here the CDR3 DNA reads TGTGCCAGCAGCTTAGATCCCGGCGGGGAGCTGTTTTTT. Amino acids: CASSLDPGGELFF.

This sequence joins TRBV19 and TRBJ2-7; D may be TRBD2 (6 bases). Germline lookup yields CDR1 LNHDA and CDR2 SQIVND (reference sequence). Trimming removed 5 bases at V and 0 bases at J, with 17 bases between. This CDR3 is 16 amino acids long. CDR3 coding DNA: TGTGCCAGTAGTGATGCCGGGAGCCCTAGCTCCTACGAGCAGTACTTC. Its protein product is CASSDAGSPSSYEQYF.